This TCR beta chain is from a study of blood T cell repertoires in COVID-19. Study context: T cells, B-cell-depleted T cells, or PBMCs supplied cDNA or gDNA.

This CDR3 contains 11 residues. The V segment lost 4 bases and the J segment 13 bases; nucleotides outside the gene matches: 6. CDR1 is MDHEN and CDR2 is SYDVKM in the germline V gene. Authors' analysis steps: Amplification of reference gene primers provided the estimated nucleated cell counts. The protocol was immunoSEQ multiplex PCR, while the TCRdb copy is restricted to in-frame clones and leaves out a portion. Clone size and the V and J calls come from that table; the DNA yielded D and trimming. In the table there are over 200,000 clones, approximately 80% of which are singletons. The chain has TRBV28 and TRBJ1-2; 7 nucleotides match TRBD1. Sequencing used peripheral blood. The clonotype originates from a woman at least 80 years old with active or convalescent COVID-19. Here the CDR3 reads CASSSDRAGTF. For the CDR3, the DNA is TGTGCCAGCAGTTCTGACAGGGCGGGCACCTTC.